This passage covers 15 T cell receptor beta chains from one sample sequenced in a study of T cells after yellow fever vaccination. A single record per CDR3 protein comes from TCRdb applying MiXCR to the 5' RACE reads. Found here are about 150,000 distinct CDR3 sequences, around 6.3% of them singletons; the top ten hold approximately 0.67%. Source: CD4+ T cells sorted from PBMCs, taken 10 days after the yellow fever booster vaccination. These receptors all stem from a man aged 25 to 40 who received the YFV17D yellow fever vaccine.

In its sample, this clonotype was seen many times. This rearrangement joins TRBV28 to TRBJ2-7, with a weak D call TRBD2 (6 bases). The ends were cut back, 7 bases at V and 0 bases at J, with 13 bases in the middle. Germline V CDR1 and CDR2: MDHEN, SYDVKM. This CDR3 has 14 amino acids. The chain's CDR3 is CASTSAGSSYEQYF. CDR3 DNA sequence: TGTGCCAGCACCTCGGCGGGAAGCTCCTACGAGCAGTACTTC.

This clonotype was found a few times. The rearrangement uses TRBV20-1 and TRBJ2-7; 8 nucleotides align to TRBD2. After removal of 4 bases from V and 2 bases from J, the junction contained 13 bases not matched to a gene. CDR1 DFQATT and CDR2 SNEGSKA come from the germline V gene (reference sequence). There are 16 residues in the CDR3. CDR3 sequence reads: CSANRAKRGTTYEQYF. DNA of the CDR3: TGCAGTGCTAACAGGGCCAAGCGGGGGACTACCTACGAGCAGTACTTC.

This clonotype was seen repeatedly, ten times or more. The chain is built from TRBV6-4 and TRBJ2-3; TRBD2 might be the D (5 bases). CDR3 size: 14 residues. The V end was cut by 3 bases, the J end by 3 bases, with 10 bases between. CDR1 MRHNA and CDR2 SNTAGT come from the germline V gene. The chain's CDR3 is CASSEMPGTDTQYF. The CDR3 DNA reads as TGTGCCAGCAGTGAAATGCCGGGGACAGATACGCAGTATTTT.

This clonotype showed up just a few times. The chain joins TRBV5-1 to TRBJ1-1, with TRBD1 identical over 9 bases. The V and J ends lost 3 bases and 7 bases, in that order; junction bases with no gene match: 13. The germline V gene has CDR1 SGHRS and CDR2 YFSETQ. This CDR3 is built from 16 residues. The CDR3 nucleotides are TGCGCCAGCAGCTCGAGCCTCCCGGACAGGGGAGTTGAAGCTTTCTTT. Amino acid sequence: CASSSSLPDRGVEAFF.

This rearrangement joins TRBV5-1 to TRBJ1-1, with D unresolved. Germline V CDR1 and CDR2: SGHRS, YFSETQ. This CDR3 comprises 14 residues. Trimming cost V 2 bases and J 5 bases, with 13 bases left between them. The chain's CDR3 is CASSFWEKRTEAFF. CDR3 DNA sequence: TGCGCCAGCAGCTTCTGGGAAAAGAGGACTGAAGCTTTCTTT.

In this sample, this clonotype turned up many times. The J gene is TRBJ1-5, the V gene TRBV5-1; the match to TRBD1 covers 7 bases. Germline-derived CDR1 and CDR2 are SGHRS and YFSETQ. The length of the CDR3 is 14 residues. Unmatched junction bases numbered 1, after V lost 0 bases and J lost 4 bases. The CDR3 sequence is CASSLEGQNQPQHF. The DNA of the CDR3 is TGCGCCAGCAGCTTGGAGGGACAGAATCAGCCCCAGCATTTT.

The table lists this clonotype with many counts. The rearrangement links TRBV12-3 or TRBV12-4 to TRBJ2-1, with 9 positions matching TRBD2. J was trimmed by 7 bases and V by 6 bases; bases with no gene match: 16. The CDR3 length is 17 residues. The CDR3, as DNA: TGTGCCAGCAGCCCCTGGGGGCGGGAGGGACGGGGGAATGAGCAGTTCTTC. Protein sequence: CASSPWGREGRGNEQFF.

In its sample, this clonotype was seen many times. V is TRBV5-1 and J is TRBJ2-1; no clear D gene. Germline loops: CDR1 SGHRS, CDR2 YFSETQ. Trimming removed 2 bases from V and 2 bases from J, with 14 bases in between. The CDR3 spans 16 residues. CDR3 in amino acids: CASSLQTVVAYNEQFF. The CDR3 region has the DNA TGCGCCAGCAGCTTACAAACCGTAGTAGCCTACAATGAGCAGTTCTTC.

Many counts were recorded for this clonotype. The chain recombines TRBV12-3 or TRBV12-4 with TRBJ2-7, with unresolved D. Trimming took 6 bases from V and 3 from J, leaving 9 bases between them. The CDR3 extends over 12 amino acids. The CDR3 DNA sequence: TGTGCCAGCAGGCGGTTCGACTACGAGCAGTACTTC. Its translation: CASRRFDYEQYF.

This clonotype was detected many times. The V gene is TRBV15, the J gene TRBJ2-7, with 8 bases that match TRBD2. J lost 3 bases, V lost 3 bases, and 19 bases had no gene match. The germline V gene has CDR1 LNHNV and CDR2 YYDKDF (reference sequence). This CDR3 is 19 amino acids long. The CDR3 nucleotides read TGTGCCACCAGCAGGCCGAAGGGCCGTGGCGGGAGGACTAACTACGAGCAGTACTTC. Translated: CATSRPKGRGGRTNYEQYF.

This clonotype has at least ten counts. The chain combines TRBV15 with TRBJ2-2; D ambiguous. CDR3 size: 15 residues. Germline CDR1 reads LNHNV; CDR2 reads YYDKDF (reference sequence). V lost 1 base and J lost 5, with 11 bases in between. The CDR3 DNA is TGTGCCACCAGCAGAGGGGATTTAGGAACCGGGGAGCTGTTTTTT. This sequence encodes CATSRGDLGTGELFF.

This clonotype came up many times. The rearrangement uses TRBV29-1 and TRBJ2-2; D ambiguous. Germline V gene data show CDR1 as SQVTM and CDR2 as ANQGSEA. The CDR3 has 14 residues. V shed 0 bases and J shed 5 bases, with 10 bases lying between them. The CDR3 bases are TGCAGCGTTGAAGATCCAGTAAGGACCGGGGAGCTGTTTTTT. It codes for CSVEDPVRTGELFF.

This clonotype occurred many times. V gene TRBV6-1 combines with J gene TRBJ1-1; D ambiguous. The CDR3 spans 14 residues. CDR1 MNHNS and CDR2 SASEGT come from the germline V gene. V shed 5 bases and J shed 2 bases, with 12 bases lying between them. CDR3: CASSLAGGNTEAFF. Here the CDR3 DNA reads TGTGCCAGCAGTCTCGCAGGAGGAAACACTGAAGCTTTCTTT.

This clonotype appeared many times. The rearrangement joins TRBV23-1 to TRBJ2-7; 7 positions match TRBD1. TRBV23-1 has ORF status, its function being uncertain. The CDR3 contains 13 residues. V lost 0 bases to trimming and J lost 6 bases; unmatched junction nucleotides: 2. The CDR3 region is CASSQSPGGEQYF. In nucleotides, the CDR3 is TGCGCCAGCAGTCAATCACCAGGGGGCGAGCAGTACTTC.

This clonotype occurred many times. This chain links TRBV6-1 with TRBJ2-1, with 8 bases identical to TRBD2. With 7 bases clipped from V and 2 bases from J, the junction kept 4 bases outside the gene matches. Germline V gives CDR1 MNHNS, CDR2 SASEGT. This CDR3 has 14 amino acids. This CDR3 is CASIKAGAYNEQFF. The CDR3 DNA reads TGTGCCAGCATCAAAGCGGGGGCCTACAATGAGCAGTTCTTC.